The next 21 T cell receptor beta chains were all read from a single sample in a study of T cell responses to AZD1222 COVID-19 vaccine. Profiling relied on immunoSEQ multiplex PCR, and the TCRdb table lists in-frame clones only, not all of them. The sample yields more than 150,000 clones, 91% seen once. The sample in question was peripheral blood, obtained 28 days after the second AZD1222 dose. These receptors originate from an adult who received the AZD1222 COVID-19 vaccine.

The rearrangement uses TRBV28 and TRBJ1-1, with TRBD1 matching over 7 bases. CDR3 size: 14 residues. The germline CDR1 and CDR2 sequences are MDHEN and SYDVKM. V was clipped by 8 bases and J by 3 bases; unmatched bases: 9. CDR3 sequence (DNA): TGTGCCAGCCGTCCTGGGACAGTGGACACTGAAGCTTTCTTT. The encoded protein is CASRPGTVDTEAFF.

In its sample, this clone was seen once. The gene calls are TRBV27 and TRBJ1-1; TRBD1 might be the D (6 bases). Trimming pared 6 bases from V and 8 bases from J, leaving 19 bases between. The CDR3 spans 14 residues. Looked up from germline, CDR1 is MNHEY and CDR2 is SMNVEV (reference sequence). CDR3 nucleotide sequence: TGTGCCAGCAGGTTTCCTACAGGGTTTACCGAAGCTTTCTTT. As protein: CASRFPTGFTEAFF.

The genes are TRBV12-5 and TRBJ1-5; D gene unclear. The CDR3 covers 15 residues. The germline CDR1 and CDR2 sequences are LGHNT and FRNRAP. V gave up 3 bases and J gave up 0 bases, with 9 bases separating them. The CDR3 bases are TGTGCTAGTGGTTTACGGCGCAATAGCAATCAGCCCCAGCATTTT. This gives the protein CASGLRRNSNQPQHF.

The chain is built from TRBV12-3 or TRBV12-4 and TRBJ1-2; D unresolved. CDR3 length: 13 amino acids. V was trimmed by 6 bases and J by 9 bases, leaving 17 bases between them. The CDR3, as DNA: TGTGCCAGCAGCCCAAGAGAAGCCGGGAGCTACACCTTC. It codes for CASSPREAGSYTF.

V gene TRBV6-5 combines with J gene TRBJ2-1; D is uncertain. Trimming removed 2 bases at V and 4 bases at J, with 12 bases between. The CDR3 covers 15 residues. Germline V lookup: CDR1 MNHEY, CDR2 SVGAGI. The CDR3 DNA is TGTGCCAGCAGTTACACACTAACCCCTTACAATGAGCAGTTCTTC. Its protein is CASSYTLTPYNEQFF.

The CDR3 is CASSLGLVAGRGEQFF. The CDR3 DNA reads as TGTGCCAGCAGCTTGGGGTTGGTAGCGGGAAGGGGTGAGCAGTTCTTC. The chain uses TRBV5-8 and TRBJ2-1; TRBD2 agrees at 8 bases. CDR1 is SGHTS and CDR2 is YDEGEE in the germline V gene. Losses at the gene ends were 0 bases for V and 9 bases for J; bases not matched to a gene: 11. The CDR3 sequence is 16 residues long.

The chain links TRBV5-1 to TRBJ1-1; D ambiguous. The germline CDR1 and CDR2 sequences are SGHRS and YFSETQ. Trimming shortened V by 3 bases and J by 0 bases, and 12 bases separated the two germline ends. This CDR3 contains 15 residues. CDR3 protein: CASSSLGSMNTEAFF. For the CDR3, the DNA is TGCGCCAGCAGCTCCCTGGGCAGCATGAACACTGAAGCTTTCTTT.

CDR3 in amino acids: CASSWRAGFTGELFF. The DNA of the CDR3 is TGTGCCAGCAGCTGGCGGGCCGGGTTTACCGGGGAGCTGTTTTTT. The rearrangement uses TRBV5-5 and TRBJ2-2; TRBD2 is a possible D gene (5 bases). The V gene's germline CDR1 is SGHKS and CDR2 YYEKEE (reference sequence). The CDR3 sequence is 15 residues long. The germline V and J ends were trimmed by 3 bases and 5 bases, with 14 bases remaining between them. Looking up the rest from reference TRBV5-5 and TRBJ2-2 gives the full variable domain: DAGVTQSPTHLIKTRGQQVTLRCSPISGHKSVSWYQQVLGQGPQFIFQYYEKEERGRGNFPDRFSARQFPNYSSELNVNALLLGDSALYLCASSWRAGFTGELFFGEGSRLTVL.

This chain joins TRBV18 and TRBJ1-4; no clear D. The germline V gene has CDR1 KGHSH and CDR2 LQKENI. V shed 6 bases and J shed 5 bases, with 13 bases lying between them. This CDR3 comprises 14 residues. CDR3 nucleotides: TGTGCCAGCTCTGTGGCCCAGCCGAATGAAAAACTGTTTTTT. Protein product: CASSVAQPNEKLFF.

The J gene is TRBJ2-2, the V gene TRBV5-1, with 11 bases matching TRBD2. Germline V gene sequence: CDR1 SGHRS, CDR2 YFSETQ. The CDR3 covers 17 residues. Germline trimming cut 1 base from V and 6 bases from J; bases unmatched to any gene: 8. Here the CDR3 DNA reads TGCGCCAGCAGCTTGACTAGCGGGAGTCAGTATGCCGGGGAGCTGTTTTTT. This codes for CASSLTSGSQYAGELFF. The variable domain in full, with the rest retrieved from reference TRBV5-1 and TRBJ2-2, is KAGVTQTPRYLIKTRGQQVTLSCSPISGHRSVSWYQQTPGQGLQFLFEYFSETQRNKGNFPGRFSGRQFSNSRSEMNVSTLELGDSALYLCASSLTSGSQYAGELFFGEGSRLTVL.

This sequence joins TRBV6-2 or TRBV6-3 and TRBJ1-3; D call uncertain. CDR3 size: 17 residues. Trimming took off 7 bases at V and 0 bases at J, with 19 bases between the two ends. The germline CDR1 and CDR2 sequences are MNHEY and SVGEGT. The CDR3 bases are TGTGCCAGCACCCCCTCTTACGGCCGGAGCTCTGGAAACACCATATATTTT. Translating gives CASTPSYGRSSGNTIYF.

CDR3 loop: CASSTSYNEQFF. The CDR3 DNA reads TGTGCCAGCAGTACCTCATACAATGAGCAGTTCTTC. V and J are TRBV2 and TRBJ2-1; D unclear. Germline assignment: CDR1 SNHLY and CDR2 FYNNEI. CDR3 length equals 12 residues. The V end lost 5 bases, the J end lost 4 bases, and 6 bases lay between the germline ends. Based on the CDR3 plus reference TRBV2 and TRBJ2-1, the full variable domain is EPEVTQTPSHQVTQMGQEVILRCVPISNHLYFYWYRQILGQKVEFLVSFYNNEISEKSEIFDDQFSVERPDGSNFTLKIRSTKLEDSAMYFCASSTSYNEQFFGPGTRLTVL.

This clone appeared a single time. This chain connects TRBV5-1 to TRBJ1-1, with D perhaps TRBD1 (6 bases). From germline, CDR1 is SGHRS and CDR2 YFSETQ. V lost 6 bases and J 1 base, leaving 10 bases between the germline ends. There are 13 residues in the CDR3. CDR3 in DNA: TGCGCCAGCAAGGGGGAGCCGAACACTGAAGCTTTCTTT. Protein product: CASKGEPNTEAFF.

This chain uses TRBV29-1 with TRBJ2-7, with 7 bases matching TRBD2. V shed 6 bases, J shed 3 bases, and the junction held 8 bases outside the gene matches. The CDR3 has 13 residues. Germline CDR1 reads SQVTM; CDR2 reads ANQGSEA. The DNA for the CDR3 is TGCAGCGTCGAGGAGCCTAGCGGCTACGAGCAGTACTTC. Encoded protein: CSVEEPSGYEQYF.

The chain is built from TRBV18 and TRBJ2-7; 10 nucleotides agree with TRBD2. CDR1 KGHSH and CDR2 LQKENI come from the germline V gene. The CDR3 length is 16 residues. V shed 1 base and J 7 bases; nucleotides not matched to a gene: 10. The CDR3 nucleotides are TGTGCCAGCTCACCACTCGGTCCTAGCGGGAGTGGAGAGCAGTACTTC. It translates to CASSPLGPSGSGEQYF.

V usage is TRBV24-1 and J usage is TRBJ2-2; D perhaps matches TRBD1 (6 bases). Germline V CDR1 and CDR2: KGHDR, SFDVKD. The CDR3 is 16 amino acids. V was clipped by 0 bases and J by 1 base, with 8 bases between them. The CDR3 sequence is CATSDLDRRNTGELFF. The CDR3 DNA is TGTGCCACCAGTGATTTGGACAGGAGGAACACCGGGGAGCTGTTTTTT.

The genes are TRBV19 and TRBJ1-6; TRBD1 matches at 8 bases. V lost 1 base to trimming and J lost 12 bases; unmatched junction nucleotides: 8. The CDR3 consists of 15 residues. CDR1 is LNHDA and CDR2 is SQIVND in the germline V gene (reference sequence). The CDR3 coding sequence is TGTGCCAGTAGTATAGCAGGGGGCTCGAATCGACCCCTCCACTTT. It translates to CASSIAGGSNRPLHF.

The chain links TRBV13 to TRBJ1-5; D is unclear. The CDR3 covers 16 residues. Germline CDR1 and CDR2: PRHDT and FYEKMQ (reference sequence). V lost 0 bases and J lost 4, with 13 bases in between. The CDR3 spells CASSLGHRAWNQPQHF. The DNA for the CDR3 is TGTGCCAGCAGCTTAGGACATCGGGCTTGGAATCAGCCCCAGCATTTT.

V usage is TRBV4-2 and J usage is TRBJ1-2, with a possible D match to TRBD1 (5 bases). V shed 4 bases and J shed 0 bases, with 27 bases lying between them. Germline V gives CDR1 LGHNA, CDR2 YNFKEQ. The CDR3 contains 20 residues. The chain's CDR3 is CASSPQAPGVGERANYGYTF. CDR3 coding DNA: TGTGCCAGCAGCCCCCAAGCACCAGGTGTGGGGGAACGAGCTAACTATGGCTACACCTTC.

The V call is TRBV14, the J call TRBJ1-2; 8 bases align to TRBD1. The CDR3 runs 13 residues. J gave up 8 bases and V 2 bases, and 4 bases lay outside the gene matches. Germline V gene sequence: CDR1 SGHDN, CDR2 FVKESK. In DNA, the CDR3 is TGTGCCAGCAGCCAATACAGGGGGGACGGCTACACCTTC. This encodes CASSQYRGDGYTF.

This clone was picked up one time. The genes are TRBV24-1 and TRBJ1-5, with TRBD1 as a possible D gene (5 bases). With 3 bases removed from V and 1 base from J, the gap between germline ends came to 6 bases. CDR3 length: 14 residues. CDR1 is KGHDR and CDR2 is SFDVKD in the germline V gene. CDR3 DNA: TGTGCCACCAGTGATGCAGGGAGCAATCAGCCCCAGCATTTT. Translation: CATSDAGSNQPQHF.